The 7 T cell receptor beta chains below come from one sample, sequenced in a study of cytomegalovirus exposure and HLA in healthy donors (dated by TCRdb to between 2016 and 2019). Libraries were prepared through the immunoSEQ multiplex PCR assay. The multiplex PCR relied on a mix of 60 forward primers for TCR Vbeta segments and 13 reverse primers for TCR Jbeta segments. TCRdb holds this immuneACCESS table with in-frame rearrangements only. Some clones are missing; in checked studies, unresolved V genes explain under half, and the rest has no known cause. This sample is represented by 150,000 to 180,000 clones; 70% to 85% of them were singletons. Of the sample, around 2.3% falls within the top ten clones. Sequenced input: PBMCs. All receptors come from a man aged 25-45 years in good health and CMV-seronegative.

The chain carries TRBV18 and TRBJ1-2, with TRBD1 matching 8 bases. The CDR3 is 13 residues long. CDR1 is KGHSH, CDR2 LQKENI, per germline. Losses at the gene ends were 8 bases for V and 3 bases for J; bases not matched to a gene: 5. The CDR3 sequence is CASTIQGDYGYTF. CDR3 DNA: TGTGCCAGCACTATACAGGGGGACTATGGCTACACCTTC.

This clone is medium-sized (0.01 to 0.1%) by share. The chain uses TRBV6-5 and TRBJ2-7; TRBD2 is a possible D gene (6 bases). CDR3 length equals 14 residues. CDR1 MNHEY and CDR2 SVGAGI come from the germline V gene. Trimming left V 6 bases short and J 3 bases short, with 15 bases between. CDR3 in DNA: TGTGCCAGCAGCCCTGCGGGACCGGGCTACGAGCAGTACTTC. Translating it yields CASSPAGPGYEQYF.

The genes are TRBV6-1 and TRBJ1-2; D ambiguous. The germline V and J ends were trimmed by 1 base and 2 bases, with 11 bases remaining between them. CDR1 and CDR2 from the germline V gene are MNHNS and SASEGT. The length of the CDR3 is 15 residues. The CDR3 reads CASSEEVTENYGYTF. The CDR3 bases are TGTGCCAGCAGTGAAGAGGTGACGGAGAACTATGGCTACACCTTC.

This clone came up a few times. This chain uses TRBV11-2 with TRBJ1-1; D remains ambiguous. The CDR3 runs to 13 residues. Germline V gives CDR1 SGHAT, CDR2 FQNNGV. The ends were cut back, 1 base at V and 3 bases at J, with 6 bases in the middle. DNA for the CDR3: TGTGCCAGCAGCTTAGGCACAGACACTGAAGCTTTCTTT. Protein sequence: CASSLGTDTEAFF.

The gene calls are TRBV5-4 and TRBJ2-7; the match to TRBD2 covers 7 bases. The CDR3 is 15 amino acids. Per germline, CDR1 SGHNT and CDR2 YYREEE (reference sequence). Trimming cost V 3 bases and J 6 bases; bases outside gene matches: 12. The CDR3 nucleotides read TGTGCCAGCAGCTACCCCAATCAGGGCGGGGGCGAGCAGTACTTC. Its translation is CASSYPNQGGGEQYF.

V is TRBV7-2 and J is TRBJ1-1; D gene ambiguous. This CDR3 has 16 residues. Trimming took off 0 bases at V and 4 bases at J, with 15 bases between the two ends. Germline CDR1 and CDR2: SGHTA and FQGNSA. CDR3 amino acids: CASSLAVAPGITEAFF. CDR3 coding DNA: TGTGCCAGCAGCTTAGCCGTCGCCCCCGGGATCACTGAAGCTTTCTTT.

The DNA for the CDR3 is TGTGCCAGCAGCTTAAGACTGCGGCCCTACGAGCAGTACTTC. Translated: CASSLRLRPYEQYF. The rearrangement uses TRBV7-8 and TRBJ2-7; D unclear. The CDR3 has 14 amino acids. Germline V CDR1 and CDR2: SGHVS, FQNEAQ. The germline V and J ends were trimmed by 2 bases and 2 bases, with 10 bases remaining between them.